Each of the 6 T cell receptor beta chains below was sequenced from the same sample in a study of CD8+ T cells in alopecia areata. Sequencing templates came from extracted RNA that was reverse transcribed into cDNA. Sequenced by immunoSEQ multiplex PCR; TCRdb stores in-frame clones only, minus some. The data show fewer than 200,000 clones, about three fifths seen once. Treatment given: oral pan-JAK inhibitor, 5-10 mg twice daily. Sequences were derived from CD8+ T cells sorted from blood, sampled at week 24, from a patient treated with tofacitinib. These receptors all stem from a human donor with alopecia areata.

The chain has TRBV7-9 and TRBJ2-3; 7 bases match TRBD2. The J segment lost 2 bases and the V segment lost 8 bases, leaving 13 bases of the junction unmatched. This CDR3 is built from 16 residues. Germline CDR1 SEHNR, CDR2 FQNEAQ (reference sequence). The CDR3 here is CASRLLGLADTDTQYF. The CDR3 nucleotides read TGTGCCAGCCGACTTCTAGGGCTAGCGGACACAGATACGCAGTATTTT.

In its sample, this clone was seen once. The rearrangement joins TRBV23-1 to TRBJ2-7, with D uncertain. TRBV23-1 is known as an ORF, though its function is uncertain. The length of the CDR3 is 14 residues. Trimming shortened V by 4 bases and J by 3 bases, and 13 bases separated the two germline ends. The CDR3 is CASSLWTWGYEQYF. For the CDR3, the DNA is TGCGCCAGCAGTCTGTGGACCTGGGGCTACGAGCAGTACTTC.

The V call is TRBV14, the J call TRBJ2-7; the D is unclear. The CDR3 has 11 residues. The V and J ends lost 1 base and 7 bases respectively, with 5 bases between them. Germline loops: CDR1 SGHDN, CDR2 FVKESK. In nucleotides, the CDR3 is TGTGCCAGCAGCCAAGGGTCAGAGCAGTACTTC. As protein: CASSQGSEQYF.

The chain employs TRBV6-1 and TRBJ2-7, with 7 nucleotides matching TRBD1. Trimming removed 4 bases from V and 0 bases from J; junction bases left unmatched: 9. The CDR3 length is 16 residues. The germline gives CDR1 MNHNS, CDR2 SASEGT. This chain's CDR3 is CASSVPRDSLSYEQYF. The CDR3 DNA follows: TGTGCCAGCAGTGTACCCCGGGACAGCCTCTCCTACGAGCAGTACTTC.

There are a few counts of this clone. The V and J genes are TRBV29-1 and TRBJ1-3; possible D gene TRBD1, 6 bases. The CDR3 totals 12 residues. V dropped 6 bases and J dropped 3 bases, with 9 bases sitting between them. Per germline, CDR1 SQVTM and CDR2 ANQGSEA. CDR3 DNA: TGCAGCGTCGGGGGCGTTGGAAACACCATATATTTT. Protein sequence: CSVGGVGNTIYF.

The V gene is TRBV2, the J gene TRBJ1-1; D is perhaps TRBD1 (6 bases). The V end lost 4 bases, the J end lost 5 bases, and 17 bases lay between the germline ends. Germline assignment: CDR1 SNHLY and CDR2 FYNNEI. The CDR3 covers 15 residues. Here the CDR3 reads CASSAATGRRTEAFF. The CDR3 nucleotides read TGTGCCAGCAGTGCGGCAACAGGGAGGCGGACTGAAGCTTTCTTT.